This TCR beta chain was recovered during a study of T-cell memory formation after mild COVID-19. Overall study: In these data, TCR clusters were largely donor specific.

The study, taken as a whole, reports: Researchers report contracting CD4+ clones mostly in CM and EM, with CD8+ clones in EMRA.

TCR alpha and TCR beta cDNA libraries with sample barcodes and UMIs came from 5'RACE using constant-segment primers. TCRdb reprocessed the 5' RACE reads with MiXCR, giving one entry per CDR3 protein. Of about 200,000 distinct CDR3 sequences listed, approximately 10% are singletons. The sample holds one count of this clonotype. Antigen specificity is unknown. This receptor was obtained from a man aged 18 to 30 who had mild COVID-19 (a few samples of this study predate the infection). Cell type and time point are not known. Sequencing was carried out using PBMCs or a T cell subset sorted from them (not recorded which).

The CDR3 coding sequence is TGTGCTAGCGGGCAGGGAAGCACAGATACGCAGTATTTT. It codes for CASGQGSTDTQYF. The chain carries TRBV7-7 and TRBJ2-3; 7 nucleotides align to TRBD2. Germline V gene lookup returns CDR1 SSHAT and CDR2 FNYEAQ (reference sequence). The length of the CDR3 is 13 residues.